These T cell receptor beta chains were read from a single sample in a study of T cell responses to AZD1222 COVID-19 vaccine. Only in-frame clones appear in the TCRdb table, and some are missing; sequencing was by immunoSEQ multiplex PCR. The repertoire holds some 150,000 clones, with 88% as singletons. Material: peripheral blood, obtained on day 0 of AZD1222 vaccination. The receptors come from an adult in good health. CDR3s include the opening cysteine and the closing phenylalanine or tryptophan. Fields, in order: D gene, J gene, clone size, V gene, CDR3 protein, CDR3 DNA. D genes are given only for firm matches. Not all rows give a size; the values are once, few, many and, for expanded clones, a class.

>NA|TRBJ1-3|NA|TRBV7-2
CASSLASGNTIYF
TGTGCCAGCAGCTTGGCCTCTGGAAACACCATATATTTT
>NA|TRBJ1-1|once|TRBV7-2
CASSLGSVNTEAFF
TGTGCCAGCAGCTTAGGATCCGTGAACACTGAAGCTTTCTTT
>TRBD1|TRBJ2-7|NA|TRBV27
CASSLSGTAVKQYF
TGTGCCAGCAGTTTATCCGGGACAGCTGTGAAACAGTACTTC
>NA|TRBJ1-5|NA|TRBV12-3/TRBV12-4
CASRGTGNQPQHF
TGTGCCAGCAGGGGGACGGGCAATCAGCCCCAGCATTTT
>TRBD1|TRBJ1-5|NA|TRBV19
CASRRQGTGQPQHF
TGTGCCAGTAGGAGACAGGGGACGGGACAGCCCCAGCATTTT
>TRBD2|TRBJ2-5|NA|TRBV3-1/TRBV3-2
CASSLRSGKVETQYF
TGTGCCAGCAGCCTTAGGAGCGGGAAAGTAGAGACCCAGTACTTC
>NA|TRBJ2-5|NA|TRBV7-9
CASSFGVMETQYF
TGTGCCAGCAGCTTCGGGGTAATGGAGACCCAGTACTTC
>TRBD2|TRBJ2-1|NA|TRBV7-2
CASSLRLAGGEQFF
TGTGCCAGCAGCTTAAGGCTAGCGGGGGGTGAGCAGTTCTTC
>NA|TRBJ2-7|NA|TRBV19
CASADVASSYEQYF
TGTGCCAGCGCTGACGTGGCCAGCTCCTACGAGCAGTACTTC
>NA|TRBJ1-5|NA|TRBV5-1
CASSLRGDQPQHF
TGCGCCAGCAGCTTGAGAGGTGATCAGCCCCAGCATTTT
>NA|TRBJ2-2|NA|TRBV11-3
CASSQGGVGAGELFF
TGTGCCAGCAGCCAAGGGGGAGTCGGGGCCGGGGAGCTGTTTTTT
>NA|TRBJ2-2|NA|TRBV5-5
CASSLVLVPGELFF
TGTGCCAGCAGCTTGGTACTAGTACCCGGGGAGCTGTTTTTT
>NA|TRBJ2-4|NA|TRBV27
CASSLGWGIQYF
TGTGCCAGCAGTCTCGGATGGGGGATTCAGTACTTC
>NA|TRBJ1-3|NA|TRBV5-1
CASSLGSGNTIYF
TGCGCCAGCAGCTTGGGGTCTGGAAACACCATATATTTT
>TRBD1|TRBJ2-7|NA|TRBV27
CASRGTGLYEQYF
TGTGCCAGTCGGGGGACAGGGCTCTACGAGCAGTACTTC
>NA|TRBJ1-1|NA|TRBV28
CASSGVLAEAFF
TGTGCCAGTTCAGGGGTTTTGGCTGAAGCTTTCTTT
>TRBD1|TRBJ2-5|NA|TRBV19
CACSGTGLMTQYF
TGTGCCTGTTCCGGGACAGGTTTGATGACCCAGTACTTC
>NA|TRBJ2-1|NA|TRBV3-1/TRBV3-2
CASSPGRAAGSYNEQFF
TGTGCCAGCAGCCCCGGGCGGGCCGCGGGCTCCTACAATGAGCAGTTCTTC
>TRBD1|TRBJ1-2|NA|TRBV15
CATSPMKTGNYGYTF
TGTGCCACCAGTCCGATGAAGACAGGGAACTATGGCTACACCTTC
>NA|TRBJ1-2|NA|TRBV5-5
CASSFGGGGYGYTF
TGTGCCAGCAGCTTTGGCGGGGGAGGGTATGGCTACACCTTC
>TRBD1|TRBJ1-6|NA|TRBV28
CASSLMIGDRGNSPLHF
TGTGCCAGCAGTTTAATGATTGGGGACAGGGGTAATTCACCCCTCCACTTT
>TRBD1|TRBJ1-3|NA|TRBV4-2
CASSQKTTGVAGNTIYF
TGTGCCAGCAGCCAAAAAACAACAGGGGTGGCTGGAAACACCATATATTTT
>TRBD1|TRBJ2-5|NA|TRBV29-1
CSVEPGGAETQYF
TGCAGCGTTGAACCAGGGGGCGCGGAGACCCAGTACTTC
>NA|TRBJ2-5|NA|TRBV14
CASSQGTRDGETQYF
TGTGCCAGCAGCCAGGGTACCCGGGACGGAGAGACCCAGTACTTC
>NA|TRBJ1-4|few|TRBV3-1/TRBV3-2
CASSLRDEKLFF
TGTGCCAGCAGCCTCAGGGATGAAAAACTGTTTTTT
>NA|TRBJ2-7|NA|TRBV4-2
CAIGDFGTDEQYF
TGTGCCATCGGGGACTTTGGGACGGACGAGCAGTACTTC
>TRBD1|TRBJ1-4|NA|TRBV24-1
CATSDSDREAATNEKLFF
TGTGCCACCAGTGATTCGGACAGGGAGGCTGCAACTAATGAAAAACTGTTTTTT
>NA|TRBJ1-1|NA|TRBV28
CASSLSGTSNTEAFF
TGTGCCAGCAGTCTATCCGGGACCTCCAACACTGAAGCTTTCTTT
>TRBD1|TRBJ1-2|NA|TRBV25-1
CASSRTGQGYTF
TGTGCCAGCAGCCGGACAGGGCAGGGCTACACCTTC
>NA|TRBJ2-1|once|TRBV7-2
CASSLSWSRPGEQFF
TGTGCCAGCAGCTTATCGTGGTCAAGGCCGGGGGAGCAGTTCTTC
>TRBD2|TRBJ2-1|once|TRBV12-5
CASGDPLAGGESYNEQFF
TGTGCTAGTGGAGACCCACTAGCGGGAGGAGAATCCTACAATGAGCAGTTCTTC
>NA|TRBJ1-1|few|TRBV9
CASSLVGVSEAFF
TGTGCCAGCAGCCTAGTGGGGGTTTCTGAAGCTTTCTTT
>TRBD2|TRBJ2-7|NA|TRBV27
CASSLRREATYEQYF
TGTGCCAGCAGTTTGAGGCGGGAGGCCACCTACGAGCAGTACTTC
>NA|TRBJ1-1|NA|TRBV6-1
CASSEISEGTEAFF
TGTGCCAGCAGTGAAATATCGGAGGGGACTGAAGCTTTCTTT
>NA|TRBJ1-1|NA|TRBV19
CASSIDTRGTEAFF
TGTGCCAGTAGTATAGATACCAGGGGTACTGAAGCTTTCTTT
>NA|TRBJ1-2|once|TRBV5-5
CASSDTDWEGYGYTF
TGTGCCAGCAGCGACACCGATTGGGAAGGCTATGGCTACACCTTC
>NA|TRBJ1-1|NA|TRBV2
CASRAGETEAFF
TGTGCCAGCAGAGCTGGGGAGACTGAAGCTTTCTTT
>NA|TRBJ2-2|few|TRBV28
CASSSWRGRTGELFF
TGTGCCAGCAGCTCCTGGAGGGGGCGTACCGGGGAGCTGTTTTTT
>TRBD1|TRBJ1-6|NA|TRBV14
CASSQWDRGNSPLHF
TGTGCCAGCAGCCAATGGGACAGGGGAAATTCACCCCTCCACTTT
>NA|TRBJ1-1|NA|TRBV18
CASSPRVDRGRTEAFF
TGTGCCAGCTCGCCCCGGGTGGATCGGGGTCGTACTGAAGCTTTCTTT
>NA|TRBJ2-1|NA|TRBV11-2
CASRKGGTGNNEQFF
TGTGCCAGCAGGAAAGGAGGGACTGGAAACAATGAGCAGTTCTTC
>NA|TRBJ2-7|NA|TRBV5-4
CASSFSGPGYEQYF
TGTGCCAGCAGCTTTTCAGGGCCCGGCTACGAGCAGTACTTC
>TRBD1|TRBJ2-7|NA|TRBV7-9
CASSPRTGWHEQYF
TGTGCCAGCAGCCCGAGGACAGGGTGGCACGAGCAGTACTTC
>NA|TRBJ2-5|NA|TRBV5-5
CASSFYQGETQYF
TGTGCCAGCAGCTTTTATCAAGGAGAGACCCAGTACTTC
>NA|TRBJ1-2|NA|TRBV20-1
CSARDVSGYTF
TGCAGTGCTAGAGATGTCAGTGGCTACACCTTC
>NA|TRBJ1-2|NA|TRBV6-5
CASSTRQDYGYTF
TGTGCCAGCAGTACTAGACAGGACTATGGCTACACCTTC
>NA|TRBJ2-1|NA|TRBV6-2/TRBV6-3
CASSWTPSSYNEQFF
TGTGCCAGCAGTTGGACGCCCAGCTCCTACAATGAGCAGTTCTTC
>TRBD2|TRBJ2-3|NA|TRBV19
CASERASGRGDTQYF
TGTGCCAGTGAAAGGGCTAGCGGGAGAGGGGATACGCAGTATTTT
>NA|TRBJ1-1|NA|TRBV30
CAWSGEGWTEAFF
TGTGCCTGGAGTGGCGAGGGGTGGACTGAAGCTTTCTTT
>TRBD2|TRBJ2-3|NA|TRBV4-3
CASSQEFGSGGSDTQYF
TGCGCCAGCAGCCAAGAGTTCGGTAGCGGGGGGTCAGATACGCAGTATTTT
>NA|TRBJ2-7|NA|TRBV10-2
CASSEVYEQYF
TGCGCCAGCAGTGAGGTTTACGAGCAGTACTTC
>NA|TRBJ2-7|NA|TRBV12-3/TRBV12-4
CASSLGTPYEQYF
TGTGCCAGCAGTTTGGGGACACCCTACGAGCAGTACTTC
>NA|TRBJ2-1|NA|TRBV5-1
CASSSGQAINEQFF
TGCGCCAGCAGCTCAGGACAAGCAATCAATGAGCAGTTCTTC
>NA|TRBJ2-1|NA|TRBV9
CASSVNREPQFF
TGTGCCAGCAGCGTCAACAGGGAGCCTCAGTTCTTC
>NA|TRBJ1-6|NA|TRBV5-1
CASSLGQENSPLHF
TGCGCCAGCAGCTTGGGACAGGAGAATTCACCCCTCCACTTT
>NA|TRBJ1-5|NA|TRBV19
CASSIEGVSNQPQHF
TGTGCCAGTAGTATAGAAGGGGTTAGCAATCAGCCCCAGCATTTT
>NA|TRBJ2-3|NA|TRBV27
CASRRGVDTQYF
TGTGCCAGCAGAAGGGGGGTAGATACGCAGTATTTT
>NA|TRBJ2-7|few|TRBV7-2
CASSLRGKQYF
TGTGCCAGCAGCTTAAGGGGGAAGCAGTACTTC
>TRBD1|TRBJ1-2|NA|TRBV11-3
CASSHETGGNGYTF
TGTGCCAGCAGCCATGAGACAGGGGGTAATGGCTACACCTTC
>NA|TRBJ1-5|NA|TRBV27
CASSFFGPPQPQHF
TGTGCCAGCAGTTTCTTTGGGCCACCTCAGCCCCAGCATTTT